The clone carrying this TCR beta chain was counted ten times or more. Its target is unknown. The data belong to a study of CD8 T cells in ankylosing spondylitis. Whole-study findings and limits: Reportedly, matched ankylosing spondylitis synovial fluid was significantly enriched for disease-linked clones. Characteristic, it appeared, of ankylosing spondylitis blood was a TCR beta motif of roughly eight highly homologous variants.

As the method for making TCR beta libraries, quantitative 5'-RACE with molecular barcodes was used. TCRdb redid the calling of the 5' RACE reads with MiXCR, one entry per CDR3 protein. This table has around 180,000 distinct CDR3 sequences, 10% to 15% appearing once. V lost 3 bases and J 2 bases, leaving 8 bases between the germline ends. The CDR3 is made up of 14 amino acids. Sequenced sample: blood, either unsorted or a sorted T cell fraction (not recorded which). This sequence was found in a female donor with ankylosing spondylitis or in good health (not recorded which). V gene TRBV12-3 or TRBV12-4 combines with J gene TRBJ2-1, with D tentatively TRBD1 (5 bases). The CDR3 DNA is TGTGCCAGCAGTTTTAGACAGCCCTACAATGAGCAGTTCTTC. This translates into CASSFRQPYNEQFF.